These T cell receptor beta chains were read from a single sample in a study of CD8+ T cells in alopecia areata. Produced via immunoSEQ multiplex PCR; TCRdb's table is partial and in-frame only. Among under 250,000 clones, 66% were seen once, and the ten largest hold more than 0.95%. Sequenced material: CD4+ T cells sorted from blood, taken at approximately week 42, from a patient treated with tofacitinib. Receptors were obtained from a human donor with alopecia areata. Each CDR3 is given with its conserved first and last residue. The D gene is left open where the match is weak. The size field is filled for only some rows; it gives once, few, many or a size class.

J gene | clone size | D gene | V gene | CDR3 DNA | CDR3 protein
TRBJ2-3 | . | . | TRBV5-1 | TGCGCCAGCAGCTTGGCCCAGAGCACAGATACGCAGTATTTT | CASSLAQSTDTQYF
TRBJ1-2 | . | . | TRBV29-1 | TGCAGCGTTGAGCGGGGACCTAACTATGGAGGCTACACCTTC | CSVERGPNYGGYTF
TRBJ1-1 | . | . | TRBV30 | TGTGCCTGGAACCGGAACACTGAAGCTTTCTTT | CAWNRNTEAFF
TRBJ2-1 | . | . | TRBV9 | TGTGCCAGCAGCGTAGCTATGGGGGTCCGGACCAATGAGCAGTTCTTC | CASSVAMGVRTNEQFF
TRBJ1-1 | . | TRBD1 | TRBV5-1 | TGCGCCAGCAGCCCGGGACAGGGAACCACTGAAGCTTTCTTT | CASSPGQGTTEAFF
TRBJ2-7 | . | . | TRBV15 | TGTGCCACCAGCAGAGATCAGGGGGGTTCCTACGAGCAGTACTTC | CATSRDQGGSYEQYF
TRBJ2-2 | few | TRBD2 | TRBV5-1 | TGCGCCAGCAGCTCCGGAGGGGGTAGCGGGGTGAACACCGGGGAGCTGTTTTTT | CASSSGGGSGVNTGELFF
TRBJ2-1 | few | TRBD1 | TRBV29-1 | TGCAGCGGCCAACAGGGGAGCAATGAGCAGTTCTTC | CSGQQGSNEQFF
TRBJ1-3 | . | . | TRBV5-1 | TGCGCCAGCAGCTTGGGAGCAGAACGAAACACCATATATTTT | CASSLGAERNTIYF
TRBJ1-5 | many | . | TRBV19 | TGTGCCAGTAGTATTTTATACCGGGAGCCCAATCAGCCCCAGCATTTT | CASSILYREPNQPQHF
TRBJ2-5 | . | TRBD2 | TRBV30 | TGTGCCTGGCGACTAGCGGGGGGGTCAGAGACCCAGTACTTC | CAWRLAGGSETQYF
TRBJ1-2 | once | TRBD1 | TRBV6-6 | TGTGCCAGCAGTTACTCAACAGGGGTTAATGGCTACACCTTC | CASSYSTGVNGYTF
TRBJ2-3 | . | . | TRBV9 | TGTGCCAGCAGCGTAGGAGCGGGCGCTAGCACAGATACGCAGTATTTT | CASSVGAGASTDTQYF
TRBJ2-2 | . | TRBD2 | TRBV5-1 | TGCGCCAGCACGAGCGGGGGTCGGAACACCGGGGAGCTGTTTTTT | CASTSGGRNTGELFF
TRBJ2-7 | . | TRBD2 | TRBV6-5 | TGTGCCAGCAGTTTAGCGGGGAACCCCTACGAGCAGTACTTC | CASSLAGNPYEQYF
TRBJ2-3 | . | . | TRBV29-1 | TGCAGCGTTGGGGGAAGGAGCACAGATACGCAGTATTTT | CSVGGRSTDTQYF
TRBJ1-4 | few | . | TRBV5-1 | TGCGCCAGCAGCTTGATTTCAGGTTCCAATGAAAAACTGTTTTTT | CASSLISGSNEKLFF
TRBJ1-2 | . | . | TRBV30 | TGTGCCTGGAGTGTGAGCCGGGGGAGAGGCTACACCTTC | CAWSVSRGRGYTF
TRBJ1-1 | . | . | TRBV7-3 | TGTGCCAGCAGCCCCGGGGAGGCCACTGAAGCTTTCTTT | CASSPGEATEAFF
TRBJ1-2 | . | . | TRBV15 | TGTGCCACCAGCGGGTACCTCTATGGCTACACCTTC | CATSGYLYGYTF
TRBJ1-2 | . | TRBD1 | TRBV19 | TGTGCCAGTAGACTGGACAGGGGATTTGGCTACACCTTC | CASRLDRGFGYTF
TRBJ2-7 | . | TRBD2 | TRBV2 | TGTGCCAGCAGTGAGTCTAGCGGGGCCGCCTACGAGCAGTACTTC | CASSESSGAAYEQYF
TRBJ1-1 | . | . | TRBV29-1 | TGCAGCGTTGCTATTAGTCTGGGTTCGGTTGAAGCTTTCTTT | CSVAISLGSVEAFF
TRBJ2-6 | . | . | TRBV6-5 | TGTGCCAGCAGGAACATATTCAACGTCCTGACTTTC | CASRNIFNVLTF
TRBJ1-2 | few | TRBD1 | TRBV7-2 | TGTGCCAGCAGCTTAGTGGACAGGGGGGACTATGGCTACACCTTC | CASSLVDRGDYGYTF
TRBJ1-2 | . | TRBD1 | TRBV30 | TGTGCCTGGCACCCCCAGGGACAGCTCTATGGCTACACCTTC | CAWHPQGQLYGYTF
TRBJ2-3 | . | TRBD2 | TRBV29-1 | TGCAGCGTAACTAGCGGGGTAACAGATACGCAGTATTTT | CSVTSGVTDTQYF
TRBJ2-1 | . | . | TRBV5-6 | TGTGCCAGCAGCCCGCCTGGGACACCTTACAATGAGCAGTTCTTC | CASSPPGTPYNEQFF
TRBJ2-7 | . | . | TRBV29-1 | TGCAGCGCAAGACATGCGGTCTCCTACGAGCAGTACTTC | CSARHAVSYEQYF
TRBJ2-7 | once | . | TRBV4-3 | TGCGCCAGCAGCCGCCACCGGGGATCCCCCTACGAGCAGTACTTC | CASSRHRGSPYEQYF
TRBJ2-7 | . | TRBD1 | TRBV29-1 | TGCAGCGTAGACCCTGGACAGGGGAGCAACGAGCAGTACTTC | CSVDPGQGSNEQYF
TRBJ2-3 | . | . | TRBV25-1 | TGTGCCAGCAGTGGGGGAGATACGCAGTATTTT | CASSGGDTQYF
TRBJ2-7 | few | . | TRBV7-9 | TGTGCCAGCAGCCGGGACAATTCCTACGAGCAGTACTTC | CASSRDNSYEQYF
TRBJ2-3 | . | TRBD2 | TRBV12-5 | TGTGCTAGTGGTTCTGGACTAGCGGGCACAGATACGCAGTATTTT | CASGSGLAGTDTQYF
TRBJ1-1 | . | . | TRBV29-1 | TGCAGCGTAACCTCGGCGAGCCCAGGGAACACTGAAGCTTTCTTT | CSVTSASPGNTEAFF
TRBJ1-5 | medium-sized | . | TRBV7-9 | TGTGCCAGCAGCGATCCGGGGTCCAATCAGCCCCAGCATTTT | CASSDPGSNQPQHF
TRBJ1-1 | few | . | TRBV23-1 | TGCGCCAGAGAGGGGCAGGAGTTGATTGAAGCTTTCTTT | CAREGQELIEAFF
TRBJ2-1 | . | . | TRBV5-1 | TGCGCCAGCAGCTTGGGACCGGGAAAGGGGAACAATGAGCAGTTCTTC | CASSLGPGKGNNEQFF
TRBJ1-1 | . | . | TRBV7-2 | TGTGCCAGCAGCTTTTACAGGGAGAACACTGAAGCTTTCTTT | CASSFYRENTEAFF
TRBJ2-1 | . | . | TRBV10-2 | TGCGCCAGCCTCGACGGGGGACCCTACAATGAGCAGTTCTTC | CASLDGGPYNEQFF
TRBJ2-2 | few | . | TRBV4-3 | TGCGCCAGCAGCCAAGATCTGGGGGGCACCGGGGAGCTGTTTTTT | CASSQDLGGTGELFF
TRBJ2-5 | few | . | TRBV5-1 | TGCGCCAGCAGCTTATCGAGGCGGCAAGAGACCCAGTACTTC | CASSLSRRQETQYF
TRBJ1-2 | . | . | TRBV6-6 | TGTGCCAGCATAGGAAAGGACAGTAATGGCTACACCTTC | CASIGKDSNGYTF
TRBJ2-7 | . | . | TRBV18 | TGTGCCAGCTCCCTGCCAGGGTTCGACGAGCAGTACTTC | CASSLPGFDEQYF
TRBJ2-5 | . | . | TRBV21-1 | TGTGCCAGCAGCAGGTCAAACGACCAAGAGACCCAGTACTTC | CASSRSNDQETQYF
TRBJ1-5 | once | . | TRBV10-3 | TGTGCCATCAGTGTGGTCAAGGATCAGCCCCAGCATTTT | CAISVVKDQPQHF
TRBJ1-5 | . | . | TRBV5-6 | TGTGCCAGCAGCTTTTTGGGGGCCGGTCGCAATCAGCCCCAGCATTTT | CASSFLGAGRNQPQHF
TRBJ1-1 | few | TRBD1 | TRBV27 | TGTGCCAGCCAACCCGACGACAGGGCGAACACTGAAGCTTTCTTT | CASQPDDRANTEAFF
TRBJ1-1 | . | . | TRBV7-2 | TGTGCCAGCAGCTCCCTGGGGCAGATGAACACTGAAGCTTTCTTT | CASSSLGQMNTEAFF
TRBJ2-5 | . | . | TRBV2 | TGTGCCAGCAGTGAAAACCTCGGGGGGCGAGAGACCCAGTACTTC | CASSENLGGRETQYF
TRBJ2-5 | few | . | TRBV30 | TGTGCCTGGAGTGTACTAGGGAAGGGAGAGACCCAGTACTTC | CAWSVLGKGETQYF
TRBJ2-7 | . | . | TRBV29-1 | TGCAGCGTTGGTTTGGGGACCTCCTACGAGCAGTACTTC | CSVGLGTSYEQYF
TRBJ2-6 | . | . | TRBV27 | TGTGCCAGCAGCCTCAGGGCTGGGGCCAACGTCCTGACTTTC | CASSLRAGANVLTF
TRBJ2-1 | . | . | TRBV6-1 | TGTGCCAGCAGTGACCCAGGGATCTTGGATGAGCAGTTCTTC | CASSDPGILDEQFF
TRBJ1-1 | . | TRBD1 | TRBV19 | TGTGCCAGTAGTAGTGGGACAGAGAGGACCACTGAAGCTTTCTTT | CASSSGTERTTEAFF